The next 24 T cell receptor beta chains were all read from a single sample in a study of human T cells and chemical hapten exposure. Time point in this sample: patch test 3, about 24 weeks after DPC sensitization. The treatment here: therapeutic diphenylcyclopropenone sensitization with weekly scalp DPC. Each CDR3 protein is one row after TCRdb ran MiXCR on the RACE reads. The repertoire holds 90,000 to 110,000 distinct CDR3 sequences, around 35% seen once, with roughly 2.5% in the top ten. The starting material was whole blood, obtained in connection with sensitization to the hapten diphenylcyclopropenone (DPC). All receptors come from a man aged 40-49 years with alopecia areata. Some clones in this sample may be carry-over from other donors' samples.

This clonotype was seen only a few times. This chain links TRBV20-1 with TRBJ2-3; TRBD1 aligns across 8 bases. Germline-derived CDR1 and CDR2 are DFQATT and SNEGSKA (reference sequence). The CDR3 has 16 residues. V trimming: 7 bases; J trimming: 5 bases; junction bases outside the gene matches: 17. The CDR3 sequence is CSVSTDRGASGDTQYF. As DNA, the CDR3 is TGCAGTGTTTCCACCGACAGGGGCGCCTCGGGAGATACGCAGTATTTT.

This chain links TRBV30 with TRBJ2-3, with 7 bases lining up with TRBD2. With 0 bases clipped from V and 8 bases from J, the junction kept 14 bases outside the gene matches. This CDR3 has 16 residues. Germline lookup yields CDR1 GTSNPN and CDR2 SVGIG (reference sequence). CDR3 sequence: CAWSVGQKPERGTQYF. The CDR3 DNA sequence: TGTGCCTGGAGTGTAGGTCAAAAGCCCGAGCGGGGTACGCAGTATTTT. Full variable domain (outside the CDR3, taken from reference TRBV30 and TRBJ2-3): SQTIHQWPATLVQPVGSPLSLECTVEGTSNPNLYWYRQAAGRGLQLLFYSVGIGQISSEVPQNLSASRPQDRQFILSSKKLLLSDSGFYLCAWSVGQKPERGTQYFGPGTRLTVL.

This chain links TRBV7-2 with TRBJ2-3; D perhaps matches TRBD1 (5 bases). Between the trimmed V and J ends, which lost 4 bases and 2 bases, there was a span of 13 bases. The CDR3 runs to 15 residues. Germline lookup yields CDR1 SGHTA and CDR2 FQGNSA. In DNA, the CDR3 is TGTGCCAGCAGCTCCAGGGCTAGTCTCACAGATACGCAGTATTTT. It codes for CASSSRASLTDTQYF.

This rearrangement joins TRBV2 to TRBJ2-3; D uncertain. Trimming left V 1 base short and J 13 bases short, with 12 bases between. CDR1 SNHLY and CDR2 FYNNEI come from the germline V gene. This CDR3 has 12 residues. The CDR3 protein is CASSEGRVREYF. CDR3 DNA: TGTGCCAGCAGTGAAGGTCGGGTTCGGGAGTATTTT.

The chain recombines TRBV20-1 with TRBJ2-4, with 10 bases aligning to TRBD2. Germline trimming cut 0 bases from V and 6 bases from J; bases unmatched to any gene: 8. Germline loops: CDR1 DFQATT, CDR2 SNEGSKA (reference sequence). The CDR3 covers 16 residues. Written as DNA, the CDR3 is TGCAGTGCTAGAGATTACCTAGCGGGAGCTGCAAACATTCAGTACTTC. Translation gives CSARDYLAGAANIQYF.

The rearrangement links TRBV29-1 to TRBJ2-3; 8 bases line up with TRBD1. Per the germline V gene, CDR1 is SQVTM and CDR2 is ANQGSEA. This CDR3 has 13 amino acids. The V and J ends lost 7 bases and 1 base, in that order; junction bases with no gene match: 4. CDR3 amino acids: CSATGVGTDTQYF. The CDR3 bases are TGCAGCGCGACAGGGGTCGGCACAGATACGCAGTATTTT.

The genes are TRBV15 and TRBJ2-7; 10 nucleotides align to TRBD2. Trimming removed 1 base from V and 2 bases from J; junction bases left unmatched: 8. Per the germline V gene, CDR1 is LNHNV and CDR2 is YYDKDF (reference sequence). CDR3 length equals 17 residues. CDR3 sequence (DNA): TGTGCCACCAGCAGAGCACTAGCGGGACTCCAAGCCTACGAGCAGTACGTC. Protein sequence: CATSRALAGLQAYEQYV.

The chain has TRBV7-6 and TRBJ2-3, with D hard to call. Germline CDR1 is SGHVS and CDR2 is FNYEAQ. V gave up 5 bases and J gave up 0 bases, with 15 bases separating them. The CDR3 contains 16 residues. CDR3 nucleotide sequence: TGTGCCAGCAGCCTCCGGATCGCACTAAGCACAGATACGCAGTATTTT. It encodes CASSLRIALSTDTQYF.

The rearrangement joins TRBV6-5 to TRBJ2-3; TRBD2 agrees at 7 bases. Germline V gives CDR1 MNHEY, CDR2 SVGAGI. J lost 3 bases, V lost 5 bases, and 8 bases had no gene match. There are 15 residues in the CDR3. The CDR3 loop is CASSLDSGRTDTQYF. CDR3 DNA: TGTGCCAGCAGTCTAGACTCCGGGAGGACAGATACGCAGTATTTT.

The chain combines TRBV10-3 with TRBJ1-5; weak D call: TRBD1 (6 bases). Germline lookup yields CDR1 ENHRY and CDR2 SYGVKD. The CDR3 has 13 amino acids. CDR3 in amino acids: CDPGGEGNQPQHF. CDR3 nucleotides: TGTGATCCGGGGGGCGAAGGGAATCAGCCCCAGCATTTT.

The chain has TRBV12-5 and TRBJ2-7; D is undetermined. Looked up from germline, CDR1 is LGHNT and CDR2 is FRNRAP. Trimming removed 2 bases from V and 2 bases from J, with 19 bases in between. This CDR3 contains 17 residues. This CDR3 reads CASGLRISRTETYEQYF. In DNA, the CDR3 is TGTGCTAGTGGTTTGCGAATAAGTCGGACGGAAACCTACGAGCAGTACTTC.

This clonotype was seen only a few times. The chain employs TRBV20-1 and TRBJ2-5; 10 nucleotides line up with TRBD1. From germline, CDR1 is DFQATT and CDR2 SNEGSKA (reference sequence). The length of the CDR3 is 14 residues. The V segment lost 3 bases and the J segment 6 bases; nucleotides outside the gene matches: 7. The CDR3 sequence: CSASPPGQGKTQYF. In nucleotides, the CDR3 is TGCAGTGCTAGCCCGCCGGGACAGGGGAAGACCCAGTACTTC.

The chain uses TRBV5-4 and TRBJ2-7, with D possibly TRBD1 on 6 matching bases. The CDR3 has 15 residues. Germline CDR1 is SGHNT and CDR2 is YYREEE (reference sequence). V was pared by 2 bases and J by 1 base, with 13 bases between. CDR3 sequence (DNA): TGTGCCAGCAGCTTACCGGGACAAACTTCCTACGAGCAGTACTTC. The encoded protein is CASSLPGQTSYEQYF.

V and J are TRBV7-9 and TRBJ1-5; D possibly corresponds to TRBD1 (6 bases). Germline lookup yields CDR1 SEHNR and CDR2 FQNEAQ (reference sequence). Trimming shortened V by 8 bases and J by 4 bases, and 6 bases separated the two germline ends. This CDR3 region has 11 residues. In DNA form, the CDR3 reads TGTGCCAGCGGACAGAATCAGCCCCAGCATTTT. Amino acids: CASGQNQPQHF.

This rearrangement joins TRBV6-2 or TRBV6-3 to TRBJ2-1, with 9 bases matching TRBD2. This CDR3 has 18 residues. CDR1 and CDR2 (germline): MNHEY, SVGEGT. V gave up 6 bases and J gave up 0 bases; unmatched junction bases: 12. CDR3 bases: TGTGCCAGCAGGATCATAGTCCTAGCGGGGTACTCCTACAATGAGCAGTTCTTC. As protein: CASRIIVLAGYSYNEQFF.

This clonotype was counted only a few times. V gene TRBV28 combines with J gene TRBJ2-1; 10 positions agree with TRBD2. J gave up 10 bases and V 4 bases, and 13 bases lay outside the gene matches. The CDR3 consists of 16 residues. Germline V gene sequence: CDR1 MDHEN, CDR2 SYDVKM. CDR3 sequence reads: CASSSLLAGVRMEQFF. For the CDR3, the DNA is TGTGCCAGCAGTTCCCTCCTAGCGGGGGTCCGCATGGAGCAGTTCTTC.

This clonotype has only a few counts. This chain joins TRBV13 and TRBJ2-3; 10 nucleotides agree with TRBD2. Germline CDR1 is PRHDT and CDR2 is FYEKMQ (reference sequence). This CDR3 comprises 16 residues. V was clipped by 5 bases and J by 0 bases; unmatched bases: 5. In DNA form, the CDR3 reads TGTGCCAGCAGCGCCACGACTAGCGGGAGCACAGATACGCAGTATTTT. Encoded protein: CASSATTSGSTDTQYF.

The table lists this clonotype with a few counts. For the CDR3, the DNA is TGCGCCAGCAGCCAAGACGGGATAACTGAAGCTTTCTTT. As protein: CASSQDGITEAFF. This rearrangement joins TRBV4-3 to TRBJ1-1, with D hard to call. V lost 0 bases and J 5 bases, leaving 7 bases between the germline ends. The CDR3 is 13 residues long. In germline, CDR1 is LGHNA, CDR2 YSLEER.

A few counts support this clonotype. The rearrangement joins TRBV20-1 to TRBJ2-7; TRBD1 or TRBD2 may be the D gene (5 bases each). V lost 3 bases and J lost 3, with 15 bases in between. Per the germline V gene, CDR1 is DFQATT and CDR2 is SNEGSKA (reference sequence). This CDR3 region has 14 residues. CDR3 sequence reads: CSASVDRLNYEQYF. The CDR3 DNA reads TGCAGTGCTAGCGTCGACAGACTAAACTACGAGCAGTACTTC.

Only a few counts were recorded for this clonotype. This chain connects TRBV11-3 to TRBJ2-1, with 7 bases matching TRBD2. CDR3 size: 13 residues. CDR1 is SGHNT, CDR2 YENEEA, per germline. V lost 0 bases and J lost 15; bases outside the gene matches: 8. The CDR3 is CASSLDLGGSGFF. The CDR3 coding sequence is TGTGCCAGCAGCTTAGATCTCGGCGGGAGCGGGTTCTTC.

The chain couples TRBV30 to TRBJ2-1; D possibly corresponds to TRBD2 (6 bases). V was cut by 5 bases and J by 0 bases, with 14 bases left in between. The CDR3 is 15 residues long. Germline V gene data show CDR1 as GTSNPN and CDR2 as SVGIG (reference sequence). This chain's CDR3 is CAWVYAGTSYNEQFF. The CDR3 DNA reads TGTGCCTGGGTTTATGCGGGAACCTCCTACAATGAGCAGTTCTTC.

This clonotype was picked up a small number of times. This chain uses TRBV10-3 with TRBJ2-2; D unclear. The CDR3 sequence is 16 residues long. Trimming stripped 3 bases from V and 11 bases from J, with 22 bases between. Germline V gene lookup returns CDR1 ENHRY and CDR2 SYGVKD. CDR3 loop: CAISERSPEQFVELFF. For the CDR3, the DNA is TGTGCCATCAGTGAAAGAAGCCCGGAGCAGTTTGTCGAGCTGTTTTTT.

The rearrangement uses TRBV7-2 and TRBJ2-3, with TRBD2 matching 9 bases. V lost 5 bases, J lost 4 bases, and 7 bases stayed unmatched. The CDR3 length is 15 residues. The germline V gene has CDR1 SGHTA and CDR2 FQGNSA. The CDR3 nucleotides are TGTGCCAGCAGCATTAGCGGGGGAGCATCAGATACGCAGTATTTT. Translating gives CASSISGGASDTQYF.

The chain links TRBV4-2 to TRBJ2-5; 9 nucleotides line up with TRBD1. V lost 2 bases to trimming and J lost 2 bases; unmatched junction nucleotides: 9. CDR3 size: 17 residues. Germline values: CDR1 LGHNA, CDR2 YNFKEQ. In DNA, the CDR3 is TGTGCCAGCAGCCAATCGACCCCCGGGACAGGGCAAGAGACCCAGTACTTC. Residues: CASSQSTPGTGQETQYF.